Included here is one TCR beta chain sequence, with context. The antigen remains unidentified. This entry is derived from a study of shared clonotypes between healthy human individuals. Study-wide results and limits: Generally, naive subsets came out with larger estimated richness than memory subsets. Clonotypes which were not shared had lower generation probabilities than clonotypes that all four donors shared. Though the depth was large, rarefaction showed that sorted-subset sequencing was incomplete.

The input for sorted-subset replicate PCRs was about 210 ng DNA, 25,000 to 35,000 T cell genomes. Produced via immunoSEQ multiplex PCR; TCRdb's table is partial and in-frame only. The profile shows 500,000 to 550,000 clones, about 96% of them singletons. The TCR was taken from a woman aged 30 to 39 in good health. Specimen: naive CD4+ T cells sorted from blood. Regarding subset: CD45RA+ positively selected.

This chain's CDR3 is CASRQNPQMTSGGNEQFF. For the CDR3, the DNA is TGCGCCAGCAGACAAAACCCACAAATGACTAGCGGAGGGAATGAGCAGTTCTTC. V gene TRBV4-1 combines with J gene TRBJ2-1, with TRBD2 matching 9 bases. The CDR3 runs to 18 residues. CDR1 and CDR2 from the germline V gene are MGHRA and YSYEKL. With V trimmed by 6 bases and J by 7 bases, 19 bases remained unmatched.